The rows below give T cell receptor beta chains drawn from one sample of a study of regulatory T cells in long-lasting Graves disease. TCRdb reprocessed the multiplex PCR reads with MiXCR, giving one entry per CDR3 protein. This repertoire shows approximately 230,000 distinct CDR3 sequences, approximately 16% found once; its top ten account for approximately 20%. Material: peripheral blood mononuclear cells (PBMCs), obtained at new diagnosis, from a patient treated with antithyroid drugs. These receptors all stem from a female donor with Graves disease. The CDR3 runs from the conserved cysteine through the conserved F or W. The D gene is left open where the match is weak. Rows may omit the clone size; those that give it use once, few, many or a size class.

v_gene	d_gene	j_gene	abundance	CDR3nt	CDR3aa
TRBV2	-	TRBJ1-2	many	TGTGCCAGCTGTACGTATGGACAGCCCTCTAACTATGGCTACACCTTC	CASCTYGQPSNYGYTF
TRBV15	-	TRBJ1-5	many	TGTGCCACCAGCAGAGATTACCCAGGGTCGGGACAGCCCCAGCATTTT	CATSRDYPGSGQPQHF
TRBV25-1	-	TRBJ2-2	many	TGTGCCAGCAGCGGAGTCATAGGGACAGGGAATAGCGGGAGGAAGAACACCGGGGAGCTGTTTTTT	CASSGVIGTGNSGRKNTGELFF
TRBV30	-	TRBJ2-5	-	TGTGCCTGGAGTCGCCGGGGAGAGACCCAGTACTTC	CAWSRRGETQYF
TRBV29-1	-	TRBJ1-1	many	TGCAGCGTTCAAGGGCCGGGGGAAGCTTTCTTT	CSVQGPGEAFF
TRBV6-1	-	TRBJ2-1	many	TGTGCCAGCAGCAAAACCTACAATGAGCAGTTCTTC	CASSKTYNEQFF
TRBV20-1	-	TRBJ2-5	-	TGCAGTGCTAAGGAGGGGCTTAGAGAGACCCAGTACTTC	CSAKEGLRETQYF
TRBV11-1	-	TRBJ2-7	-	TGTGCCAGCAGCTTTTTACAGTCCTACGAGCAGTACTTC	CASSFLQSYEQYF
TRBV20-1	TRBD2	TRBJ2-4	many	TGCAGTGCTAGAGATGAAGGACTAGCGGGAGTTTTCGTCAAAAACATTCAGTACTTC	CSARDEGLAGVFVKNIQYF
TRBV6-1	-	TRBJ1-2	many	TGTGCCAGCAGGGGGGGGGGAATAGCTAACTATGGCTACACCTTC	CASRGGGIANYGYTF
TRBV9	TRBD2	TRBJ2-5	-	TGTGCCAGCAGCGTAGAGGGGACTAGCGGTCGGGACCAAGAGACCCAGTACTTC	CASSVEGTSGRDQETQYF
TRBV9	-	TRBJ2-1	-	TGTGCCAGCACCTCAACAGGGACGTCCTACAATGAGCAGTTCTTC	CASTSTGTSYNEQFF
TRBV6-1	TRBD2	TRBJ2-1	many	TGTGCCAGCAGCCGTAGCGGGAGGGCCTACAATGAGCAGTTCTTC	CASSRSGRAYNEQFF
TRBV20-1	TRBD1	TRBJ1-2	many	TGCAGTGCTTTCCAGTTAGGGGGCAGCCCCATCGAAGCTAACTATGGCTACACCTTC	CSAFQLGGSPIEANYGYTF
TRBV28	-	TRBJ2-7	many	TGTGCCAGCTCACCTGGGTCGGCGGAAACCTACTCCTACGAGCAGTACTTC	CASSPGSAETYSYEQYF
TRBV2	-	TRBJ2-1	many	TGTGCCAGCAGTGAGTCGTTCAATGAGCAGTTCTTC	CASSESFNEQFF
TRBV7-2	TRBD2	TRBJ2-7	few	TGTGCCAGCAGCTCCCGGACTAGCGATCCGTACTTC	CASSSRTSDPYF
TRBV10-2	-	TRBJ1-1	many	TGCGCCAGCAGTGAGTATGCCACCATGAACACTGAAGCTTTCTTT	CASSEYATMNTEAFF
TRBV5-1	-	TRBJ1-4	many	TGCGCCAGCAGCTTGCCGGAGAGCGAAAAACTGTTTTTT	CASSLPESEKLFF
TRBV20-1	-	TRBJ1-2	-	TGCAGTGCTGCCGGCGGGGTTGGAGGCTACACCTTC	CSAAGGVGGYTF
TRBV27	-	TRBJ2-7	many	TGTGCCAGCAGTTTCGGACCTAGCTCCTACGAGCAGTACTTC	CASSFGPSSYEQYF
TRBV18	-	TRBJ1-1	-	TGTGCCAGCTCTCCAGTCGGTGGGGCGTCTGAAGCTTTCTTT	CASSPVGGASEAFF
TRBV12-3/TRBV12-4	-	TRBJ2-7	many	TGTGCCAGCAGTCGGACAGCACTAGACCCCTACGAGCAGTACTTC	CASSRTALDPYEQYF
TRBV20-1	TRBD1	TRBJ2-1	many	TGCAGTGCCCCCCGGGACAGCTACAATGAGCAGTTCTTC	CSAPRDSYNEQFF
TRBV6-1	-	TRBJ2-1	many	TGTGCCAGCAGCGGACGGAACAATGAGCAGTTCTTC	CASSGRNNEQFF
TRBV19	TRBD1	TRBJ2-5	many	TGTGCCAGTAGTAAGGACAGGGGGGAAGAGACCCAGTACTTC	CASSKDRGEETQYF
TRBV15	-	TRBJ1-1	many	TGTGCCACCAGCCCTTACACGCAGGGTAACACTGAAGCTTTCTTT	CATSPYTQGNTEAFF
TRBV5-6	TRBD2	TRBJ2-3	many	TGTGCCAGCACTTTTCTAGCGGGAGGGCGGGATACGCAGTATTTT	CASTFLAGGRDTQYF
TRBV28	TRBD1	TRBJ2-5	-	TGTGCCAGCAGGGGACAGGGGGCAGGGGAGACCCAGTACTTC	CASRGQGAGETQYF
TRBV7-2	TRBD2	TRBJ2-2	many	TGTGCCAGCAGCTCGAGCGGGAGGAACACCGGGGAGCTGTTTTTT	CASSSSGRNTGELFF
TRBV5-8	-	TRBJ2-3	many	TGTGCCAGCAGCTTGGTTTGGGGAAGCACAGATACGCAGTATTTT	CASSLVWGSTDTQYF
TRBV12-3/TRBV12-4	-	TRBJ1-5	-	TGTGCCAGCAGTTTAGGGCAGCCGGGAGTAGATCAGCCCCAGCATTTT	CASSLGQPGVDQPQHF
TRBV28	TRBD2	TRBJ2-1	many	TGTGCCAGCAAACGACTAACGGGAGGGGCGAGGGAGCAGTTCTTC	CASKRLTGGAREQFF
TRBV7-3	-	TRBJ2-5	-	TGTGCCAGCAGCTCAAAGGGCCGGGAGTACTTC	CASSSKGREYF
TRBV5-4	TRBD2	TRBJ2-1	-	TGTGCCAGCAGCATAGGACTAGCAGCGCACAATGAGCAGTTCTTC	CASSIGLAAHNEQFF
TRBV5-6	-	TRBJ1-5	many	TGTGCCAGCAGCTTTTTGGGGAACAATCAGCCCCAGCATTTT	CASSFLGNNQPQHF
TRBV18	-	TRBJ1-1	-	TGTGCCAGCTCCCTGGGGGGGGACACTGGAGCTTTCTTT	CASSLGGDTGAFF
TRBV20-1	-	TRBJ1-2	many	TGCAGTGCCCATACGGGGGCGTCCTATGGCTACACCTTC	CSAHTGASYGYTF
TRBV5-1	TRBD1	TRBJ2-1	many	TGCGCCAGTTCCCCACAGGGGAATGAGCAGTTCTTC	CASSPQGNEQFF